Each of the 5 T cell receptor beta chains below was sequenced from the same sample in a study of cytomegalovirus exposure and HLA in healthy donors (dated by TCRdb to about 2017). Library preparation was by the immunoSEQ multiplex PCR assay. A mixture of 60 forward primers for TCR Vbeta segments and 13 reverse primers for TCR Jbeta segments was used in the multiplex PCR. TCRdb re-hosts the immuneACCESS table, in-frame sequences only. Its copies lack some clones; in the studies checked, an unresolved V gene accounts for under half of them, and the cause for the rest is not known. This sample holds some 200,000 clones; 75% to 90% were observed only once. 2% to 3% of the sample rests with the top ten. Material: PBMCs. The receptors were sampled from a woman aged 50 to 60 in good health and CMV-seropositive.

The chain couples TRBV4-3 to TRBJ2-5; 10 bases fit TRBD2. Germline V gene lookup returns CDR1 LGHNA and CDR2 YSLEER. There are 16 residues in the CDR3. J gave up 2 bases and V 4 bases, and 7 bases lay outside the gene matches. The CDR3 region has the DNA TGCGCCAGCAGCCCAACTCAAGCGGGGGGGCAAGAGACCCAGTACTTC. This encodes CASSPTQAGGQETQYF.

The chain couples TRBV28 to TRBJ2-3, with TRBD2 matching 11 bases. The CDR3 runs to 17 residues. Germline V gene data show CDR1 as MDHEN and CDR2 as SYDVKM. Unmatched junction bases numbered 13, after V lost 3 bases and J lost 8 bases. CDR3 loop: CASSFSRLAGSRGTQYF. In DNA, the CDR3 is TGTGCCAGCAGTTTCTCGCGACTAGCGGGGAGCCGGGGTACGCAGTATTTT.

V gene TRBV19 combines with J gene TRBJ2-7; 11 bases map to TRBD1. With V trimmed by 6 bases and J by 0 bases, 4 bases remained unmatched. The CDR3 has 15 residues. Germline lookup yields CDR1 LNHDA and CDR2 SQIVND (reference sequence). CDR3 sequence reads: CASSLDRGLSYEQYF. The CDR3 nucleotides are TGTGCCAGTAGCCTGGACAGGGGGCTCTCCTACGAGCAGTACTTC.

Details on this clone: The junction differs from germline at one of its ends, possibly a read error. This chain joins TRBV7-6 and TRBJ2-3, with TRBD2 identical over 9 bases. CDR1 SGHVS and CDR2 FNYEAQ come from the germline V gene. CDR3 length: 15 residues. The CDR3 loop reads CASSLAGLYTDTQYF. CDR3 sequence (DNA): TGTGCCAGCAGCCTAGCGGGGCTGTACACAGATACGCAGTATTTT.

The chain links TRBV6-5 to TRBJ1-6; tentatively, D is TRBD1 (5 bases). Germline V gene lookup returns CDR1 MNHEY and CDR2 SVGAGI. V was shortened by 2 bases and J by 6 bases, with 5 bases between the two germline ends. This CDR3 has 13 amino acids. The CDR3 region is CASSYRGNSPLHF. The CDR3 nucleotides read TGTGCCAGCAGTTACAGGGGTAATTCACCCCTCCACTTT.